This T cell receptor beta chain was identified in a study of OX40 agonist ivuxolimab in advanced cancers. Study-wide context: Ivuxolimab is a fully human IgG2 antibody that activates OX40 (CD134). Participants, 75% to 90% male, averaged 60 years of age, ranging from roughly 23 to 80. Findings of the study overall: Partial responders treated at 0.1-3.0 mg/kg exhibited clonal expansion among the lowest measured. Both blood CD4+ and CD8+ T cells showed clonal growth by week 6 at 0.1 to 3.0 mg/kg.

A word on this clone: What it binds is not known.

Sequencing used immunoSEQ multiplex PCR; TCRdb keeps in-frame clones, though not all of them. Of tens of thousands of clones in the sample, roughly 84% were seen once. Trimming left V 6 bases short and J 2 bases short, with 16 bases between. CDR3 length equals 15 residues. The germline V gene has CDR1 KGHSH and CDR2 LQKENI. The TCR comes from an adult with an advanced solid tumor such as melanoma, head and neck, liver or kidney cancer. Specimen: CD4+ or CD8+ T cells sorted from blood, collected in a trial of the OX40 agonist ivuxolimab. This chain links TRBV18 with TRBJ1-1; the D is unclear. CDR3 residues: CASSLMRTANTEAFF. The CDR3 DNA reads as TGTGCCAGCTCGCTTATGCGGACGGCAAACACTGAAGCTTTCTTT.